The T cell receptor (beta chain) under discussion was sequenced for a study of T-cell reconstitution after alpha-beta-depleted transplantation in children. Whole-study findings and limits: Newly made T cells mostly supplied T-cell counts and diversity one year after transplant. Surviving thymic progenitors and recipient T cells were the source of high TCRbeta diversity at day 60 in some patients.

Concerning this clonotype: The antigen is not known.

As it was prepared, the TCRbeta library received unique molecular identifiers. TCRdb reprocessed the PCR reads via MiXCR and lists one record per CDR3 protein. The table includes roughly 220,000 distinct CDR3 sequences, approximately 8.4% detected once. J gave up 7 bases and V 4 bases, and 9 bases lay outside the gene matches. From germline, CDR1 is KGHSH and CDR2 LQKENI. CDR3 length equals 16 residues. The sequence derives from a male patient aged 2 to 10 who had a stem cell transplant for acute myeloid leukemia, so the T cells may come from the graft donor. Sample: PBMCs, mostly from graft donor cells, taken 360 days after TCRalphabeta/CD19-depleted stem cell transplant. J is TRBJ2-4 and V is TRBV18; 11 bases line up with TRBD1. CDR3 coding DNA: TGTGCCAGCTCACTACTCGGGACAGGGGGTTGGAACATTCAGTACTTC. Translated, it gives CASSLLGTGGWNIQYF.